The clone carrying this T cell receptor (beta chain) came up once. No antigen is known for it. Treatment specified: oral pan-JAK inhibitor, 5-10 mg twice daily. Peripheral blood and lesional scalp punch biopsies were taken from alopecia areata patients. The researchers isolated CD4+ and CD8+ T cells from PBMCs by sorting. The data derive from a study of CD8+ T cells in alopecia areata. Per germline, CDR1 GTSNPN and CDR2 SVGIG (reference sequence). CDR3 length: 14 amino acids. V lost 4 bases, J lost 5 bases, and 5 bases stayed unmatched. Findings of the study overall: Scalp and blood samples kept many expanded lesional clones throughout tofacitinib. Lesional scalp exceeded normal scalp in clonality, especially in alopecia totalis/universalis.

It was cDNA, reverse transcribed from extracted RNA, that served as the sequencing template. Clones were read by immunoSEQ multiplex PCR, and TCRdb kept only the in-frame ones, dropping some. The sample lists some 160,000 clones; 65% were seen once. This specimen was CD4+ T cells sorted from blood, taken at week 4, from a patient treated with tofacitinib. The rearrangement links TRBV30 to TRBJ2-1; 10 bases line up with TRBD2. This clonotype was sampled from a human donor with alopecia areata. CDR3 region: CAWTKAGGNNEQFF. In DNA form, the CDR3 reads TGTGCCTGGACGAAAGCGGGGGGGAACAATGAGCAGTTCTTC.